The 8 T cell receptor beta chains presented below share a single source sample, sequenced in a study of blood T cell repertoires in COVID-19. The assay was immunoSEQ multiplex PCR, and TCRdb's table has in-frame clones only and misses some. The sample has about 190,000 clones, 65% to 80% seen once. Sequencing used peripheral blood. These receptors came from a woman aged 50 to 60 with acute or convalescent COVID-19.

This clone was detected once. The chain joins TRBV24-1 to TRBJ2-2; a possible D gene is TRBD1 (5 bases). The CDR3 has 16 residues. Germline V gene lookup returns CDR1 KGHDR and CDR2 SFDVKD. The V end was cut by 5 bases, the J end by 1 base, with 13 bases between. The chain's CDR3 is CATSGGQGLNTGELFF. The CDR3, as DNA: TGTGCCACCAGTGGGGGCCAGGGCCTGAACACCGGGGAGCTGTTTTTT.

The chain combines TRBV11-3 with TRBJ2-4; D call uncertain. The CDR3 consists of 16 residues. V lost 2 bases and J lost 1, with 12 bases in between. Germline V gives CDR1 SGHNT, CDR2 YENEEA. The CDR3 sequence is CASSLTPIQAKNIQYF. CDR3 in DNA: TGTGCCAGCAGCTTAACGCCAATTCAGGCCAAAAACATTCAGTACTTC.

The CDR3 nucleotides are TGTGCCAGCAGCTTAGGGGTAGCGGGAGGGACAGAGACCCAGTACTTC. Translation gives CASSLGVAGGTETQYF. V usage is TRBV11-2 and J usage is TRBJ2-5, with 11 bases lining up with TRBD2. CDR1 SGHAT and CDR2 FQNNGV come from the germline V gene. The CDR3 has 16 amino acids. J was trimmed by 4 bases and V by 1 base; bases with no gene match: 5.

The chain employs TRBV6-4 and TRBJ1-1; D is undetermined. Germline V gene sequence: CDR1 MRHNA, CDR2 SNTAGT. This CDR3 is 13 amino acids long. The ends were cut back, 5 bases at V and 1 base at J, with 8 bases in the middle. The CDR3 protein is CASSLEANTEAFF. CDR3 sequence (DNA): TGTGCCAGCAGTCTAGAGGCGAACACTGAAGCTTTCTTT.

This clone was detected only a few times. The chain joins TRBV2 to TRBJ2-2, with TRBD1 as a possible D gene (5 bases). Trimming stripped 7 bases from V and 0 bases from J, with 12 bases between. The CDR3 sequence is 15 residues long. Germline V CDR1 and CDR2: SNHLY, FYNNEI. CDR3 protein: CASTQGSPNTGELFF. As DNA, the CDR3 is TGTGCCAGCACCCAGGGATCCCCGAACACCGGGGAGCTGTTTTTT.

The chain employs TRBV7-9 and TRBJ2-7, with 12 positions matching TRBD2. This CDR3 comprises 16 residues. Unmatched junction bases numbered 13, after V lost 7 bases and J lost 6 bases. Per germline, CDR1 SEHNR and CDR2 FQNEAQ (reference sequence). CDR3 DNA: TGTGCCAGCACCAAAGGACTAGCGGGATTGGGTAGCGAGCAGTACTTC. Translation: CASTKGLAGLGSEQYF.

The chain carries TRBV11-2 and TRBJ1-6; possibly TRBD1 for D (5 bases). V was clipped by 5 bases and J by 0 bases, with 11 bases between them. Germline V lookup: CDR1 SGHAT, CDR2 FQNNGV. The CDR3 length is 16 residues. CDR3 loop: CASSPRVSSYNSPLHF. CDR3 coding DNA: TGTGCCAGCAGCCCCAGGGTTAGCTCCTATAATTCACCCCTCCACTTT.

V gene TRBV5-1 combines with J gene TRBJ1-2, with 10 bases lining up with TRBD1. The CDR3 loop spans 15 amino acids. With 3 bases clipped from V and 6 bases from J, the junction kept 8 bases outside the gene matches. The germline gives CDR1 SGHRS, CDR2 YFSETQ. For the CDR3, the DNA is TGCGCCAGCAGCTACCGACAGGGGGCGTGGGATGGCTACACCTTC. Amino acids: CASSYRQGAWDGYTF.